Below, 17 T cell receptor beta chains from the same sample are listed, as sequenced in a study of cytomegalovirus exposure and HLA in healthy donors. Use of 60 Vbeta and 13 Jbeta primers characterized the PCR. The method was immunoSEQ multiplex PCR; TCRdb's version includes in-frame clones alone and lacks a portion of them. The sample comprises 150,000 to 180,000 clones, under 80% of which are singletons, and about 2.1% rests with the top ten. Sequencing used PBMCs. These receptors all stem from a man between 25 and 39 years old in good health and CMV-seronegative.

The table lists this clone with a few counts. The gene calls are TRBV11-1 and TRBJ2-1, with no clear D. The CDR3 has 14 residues. The germline gives CDR1 SGHAT, CDR2 FQDESV (reference sequence). V lost 2 bases, J lost 0 bases, and 5 bases lay in between. The CDR3 here is CASSLQNSYNEQFF. The CDR3 nucleotides read TGTGCCAGCAGCTTACAAAACTCCTACAATGAGCAGTTCTTC.

The rearrangement uses TRBV28 and TRBJ2-3; D uncertain. V was pared by 0 bases and J by 2 bases, with 3 bases between. The V gene's germline CDR1 is MDHEN and CDR2 SYDVKM. This CDR3 comprises 13 residues. The CDR3 DNA follows: TGTGCCAGCAGTTTATGGGCCACAGATACGCAGTATTTT. Translating it yields CASSLWATDTQYF.

The rearrangement joins TRBV29-1 to TRBJ2-3; 13 nucleotides match TRBD2. The V gene's germline CDR1 is SQVTM and CDR2 ANQGSEA. The CDR3 runs 19 residues. Trimming removed 6 bases from V and 1 base from J; junction bases left unmatched: 16. This chain's CDR3 is CSVPKRGTSGVSGTDTQYF. The CDR3 DNA reads TGCAGCGTCCCTAAACGGGGGACTAGCGGGGTCTCTGGCACAGATACGCAGTATTTT.

This clone was detected once. The rearrangement links TRBV4-3 to TRBJ1-2, with D possibly TRBD1 on 5 matching bases. The CDR3 is 17 amino acids. V lost 0 bases, J lost 6 bases, and 20 bases lay in between. CDR1 is LGHNA, CDR2 YSLEER, per germline. The CDR3 protein is CASSQDSRRQGQDGYTF. CDR3 sequence (DNA): TGCGCCAGCAGCCAAGATAGCCGGCGCCAGGGTCAGGATGGCTACACCTTC.

The chain has TRBV13 and TRBJ2-3; D might be TRBD2 (5 bases). V was pared by 5 bases and J by 3 bases, with 18 bases between. CDR3 length: 16 amino acids. Germline values: CDR1 PRHDT, CDR2 FYEKMQ (reference sequence). CDR3 region: CASSRRNPSGTDTQYF. DNA of the CDR3: TGTGCCAGCAGCCGCCGCAACCCCTCGGGAACAGATACGCAGTATTTT.

This clone came up a few times. Other DNA variants within this sample encode the same CDR3. V usage is TRBV29-1 and J usage is TRBJ2-3; tentatively, D is TRBD1 (5 bases). The CDR3 is 14 amino acids. V lost 3 bases and J 0 bases, leaving 10 bases between the germline ends. CDR1 is SQVTM, CDR2 ANQGSEA, per germline. CDR3 amino acids: CSVDWGGSTDTQYF. CDR3 coding DNA: TGCAGCGTTGATTGGGGCGGAAGCACAGATACGCAGTATTTT.

The J gene is TRBJ2-7, the V gene TRBV6-5, with 8 bases matching TRBD1. V lost 4 bases, J lost 4 bases, and 9 bases stayed unmatched. Germline values: CDR1 MNHEY, CDR2 SVGAGI. This CDR3 contains 15 residues. The CDR3, as DNA: TGTGCCAGCAGTTCCGGACAGGGAGTGGCTTACGAGCAGTACTTC. This sequence encodes CASSSGQGVAYEQYF.

The V call is TRBV28, the J call TRBJ1-2; no reliable D call. The ends were cut back, 6 bases at V and 7 bases at J, with 9 bases in the middle. The CDR3 spans 11 residues. In germline, CDR1 is MDHEN, CDR2 SYDVKM. The CDR3, as DNA: TGTGCCAGCAGAGCGGCGGGTGGCTACACCTTC. It specifies CASRAAGGYTF.

The chain joins TRBV15 to TRBJ2-2; 11 bases map to TRBD1. The CDR3 spans 20 residues. Germline CDR1 is LNHNV and CDR2 is YYDKDF (reference sequence). The ends lost 0 bases at V and 6 bases at J; junction bases unmatched: 15. In nucleotides, the CDR3 is TGTGCCACCAGCAGAGATGCAATGATATCCGGACAGGGGGCCGCCGGGGAGCTGTTTTTT. It codes for CATSRDAMISGQGAAGELFF.

This clone was detected only a few times. The chain is built from TRBV25-1 and TRBJ2-3; 7 bases are shared with TRBD1. This CDR3 comprises 14 residues. Germline lookup yields CDR1 MGHDK and CDR2 SYGVNS. The J segment lost 4 bases and the V segment lost 6 bases, leaving 7 bases of the junction unmatched. CDR3 nucleotides: TGTGCCAGCAGCCCGCAGGGGGTAGCAGATACGCAGTATTTT. As protein: CASSPQGVADTQYF.

The chain links TRBV2 to TRBJ2-7, with 12 bases matching TRBD1. The CDR3 runs 16 residues. The V gene's germline CDR1 is SNHLY and CDR2 FYNNEI. Trimming cost V 5 bases and J 4 bases; bases outside gene matches: 9. The CDR3 reads CASSPSGTGGKYEQYF. CDR3 sequence (DNA): TGTGCCAGCAGTCCATCCGGGACAGGGGGCAAATACGAGCAGTACTTC.

This rearrangement joins TRBV6-5 to TRBJ2-5; TRBD1 is a possible D gene (5 bases). The better agreement between TRBJ2-7 and the DNA end casts doubt on the J call. Germline CDR1 is MNHEY and CDR2 is SVGAGI. The CDR3 loop spans 13 amino acids. The CDR3 nucleotides read TGTGCCAGCACCCAGACAGATACCTACGAGCAGTACTTC. It encodes CASTQTDTYEQYF.

This chain connects TRBV7-2 to TRBJ2-1; no clear D gene. Trimming took 5 bases from V and 8 from J, leaving 13 bases between them. The germline V gene encodes CDR1 SGHTA and CDR2 FQGNSA. This CDR3 spans 13 amino acids. CDR3: CASSPLVRDEQFF. The CDR3 bases are TGTGCCAGCAGCCCGCTAGTTCGGGATGAGCAGTTCTTC.

The chain links TRBV6-6 to TRBJ1-1; no reliable D call. Germline CDR1 is MNHNY and CDR2 is SVGAGI (reference sequence). Trimming took off 6 bases at V and 1 base at J, with 3 bases between the two ends. The CDR3 is made up of 11 amino acids. CDR3 DNA: TGTGCCAGCAGACAGAACACTGAAGCTTTCTTT. This gives the protein CASRQNTEAFF.

The rearrangement uses TRBV6-5 and TRBJ1-6; D is perhaps TRBD1 (6 bases). This CDR3 comprises 15 residues. Germline V lookup: CDR1 MNHEY, CDR2 SVGAGI. V dropped 2 bases and J dropped 8 bases, with 13 bases sitting between them. Here the CDR3 reads CASSYDWGQDSPLHF. The CDR3 DNA sequence: TGTGCCAGCAGTTACGATTGGGGGCAGGATTCACCCCTCCACTTT.

V usage is TRBV6-5 and J usage is TRBJ2-2; perhaps TRBD1 as D (6 bases). Deletions cut 11 bases from V and 1 base from J, with 8 bases between. The germline gives CDR1 MNHEY, CDR2 SVGAGI. The CDR3 length is 12 residues. This CDR3 reads CALRGNTGELFF. The CDR3 DNA follows: TGTGCCCTCAGGGGGAACACCGGGGAGCTGTTTTTT.

The rearrangement uses TRBV7-9 and TRBJ2-7; 7 nucleotides line up with TRBD1. Germline CDR1 reads SEHNR; CDR2 reads FQNEAQ (reference sequence). The junction had 4 bases not matched to a gene; V was cut back by 5 bases and J by 0 bases. This CDR3 is built from 14 residues. DNA for the CDR3: TGTGCCAGCAGCGTAGGGACAGCCTCCTACGAGCAGTACTTC. Translated, it gives CASSVGTASYEQYF.